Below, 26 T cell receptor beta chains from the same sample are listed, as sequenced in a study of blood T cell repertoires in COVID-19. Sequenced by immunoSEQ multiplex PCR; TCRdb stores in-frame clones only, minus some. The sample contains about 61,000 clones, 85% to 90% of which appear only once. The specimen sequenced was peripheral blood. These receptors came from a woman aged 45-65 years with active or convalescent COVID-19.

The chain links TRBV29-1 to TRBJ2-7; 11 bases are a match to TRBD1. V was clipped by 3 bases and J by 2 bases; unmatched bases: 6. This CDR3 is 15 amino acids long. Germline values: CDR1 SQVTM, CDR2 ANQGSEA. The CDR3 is CSVEVAGQGAYEQYF. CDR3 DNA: TGCAGCGTTGAGGTAGCGGGACAGGGGGCCTACGAGCAGTACTTC.

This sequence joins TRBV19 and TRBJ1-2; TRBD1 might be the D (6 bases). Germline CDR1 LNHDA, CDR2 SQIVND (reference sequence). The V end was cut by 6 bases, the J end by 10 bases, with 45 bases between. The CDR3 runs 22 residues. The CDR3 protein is CASSTLLYGTSNPPRYATTYTF. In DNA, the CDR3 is TGTGCCAGTAGCACATTATTATATGGGACATCCAACCCCCCCCGCTACGCAACGACCTACACCTTC.

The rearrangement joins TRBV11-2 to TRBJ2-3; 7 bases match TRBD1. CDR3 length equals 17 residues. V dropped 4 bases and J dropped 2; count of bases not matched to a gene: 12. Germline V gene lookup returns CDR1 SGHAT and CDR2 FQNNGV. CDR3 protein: CASSYLGQVLLTDTQYF. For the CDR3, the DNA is TGTGCCAGCAGCTACCTCGGACAGGTGCTTCTCACAGATACGCAGTATTTT.

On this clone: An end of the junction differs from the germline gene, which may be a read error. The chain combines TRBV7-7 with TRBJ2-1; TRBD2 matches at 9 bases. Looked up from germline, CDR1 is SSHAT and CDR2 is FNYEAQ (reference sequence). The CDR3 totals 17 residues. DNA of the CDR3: TGTGCTAGCAGCTTACGGCCCCCGGGACTAGCCGGAAATGAGCAGTTCTTC. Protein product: CASSLRPPGLAGNEQFF.

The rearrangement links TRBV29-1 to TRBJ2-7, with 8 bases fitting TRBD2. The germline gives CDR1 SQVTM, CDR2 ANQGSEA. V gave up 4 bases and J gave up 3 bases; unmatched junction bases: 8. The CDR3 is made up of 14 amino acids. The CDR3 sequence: CSVAGTLAGYEQYF. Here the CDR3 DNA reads TGCAGCGTTGCAGGAACCCTAGCGGGCTACGAGCAGTACTTC.

The CDR3 reads CVRIKGDSPLYGYTF. The CDR3 DNA is TGTGTCAGAATCAAGGGGGACAGTCCGCTGTATGGCTACACCTTC. The V call is TRBV7-5, the J call TRBJ1-2; the table names TRBD1, a call not compared with the DNA. TRBV7-5 is termed a pseudogene. The CDR3 loop spans 15 amino acids.

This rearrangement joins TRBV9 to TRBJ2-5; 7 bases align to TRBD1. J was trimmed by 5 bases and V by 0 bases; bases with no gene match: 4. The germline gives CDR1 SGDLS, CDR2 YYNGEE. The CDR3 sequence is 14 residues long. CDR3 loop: CASSVVGQLETQYF. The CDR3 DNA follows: TGTGCCAGCAGCGTAGTGGGACAGTTGGAGACCCAGTACTTC.

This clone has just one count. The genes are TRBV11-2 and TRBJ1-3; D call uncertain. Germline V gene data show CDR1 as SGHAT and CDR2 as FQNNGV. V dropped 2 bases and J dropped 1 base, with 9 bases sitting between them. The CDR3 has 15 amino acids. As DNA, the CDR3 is TGTGCCAGCAGCTTACACAGTGGGTCTGGAAACACCATATATTTT. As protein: CASSLHSGSGNTIYF.

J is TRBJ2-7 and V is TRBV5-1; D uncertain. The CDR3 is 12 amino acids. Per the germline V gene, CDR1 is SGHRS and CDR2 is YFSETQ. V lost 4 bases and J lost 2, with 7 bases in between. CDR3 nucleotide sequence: TGCGCCAGCAGCCCGGGTACCTACGAGCAGTACTTC. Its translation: CASSPGTYEQYF. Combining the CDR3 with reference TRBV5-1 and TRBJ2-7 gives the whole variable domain KAGVTQTPRYLIKTRGQQVTLSCSPISGHRSVSWYQQTPGQGLQFLFEYFSETQRNKGNFPGRFSGRQFSNSRSEMNVSTLELGDSALYLCASSPGTYEQYFGPGTRLTVT.

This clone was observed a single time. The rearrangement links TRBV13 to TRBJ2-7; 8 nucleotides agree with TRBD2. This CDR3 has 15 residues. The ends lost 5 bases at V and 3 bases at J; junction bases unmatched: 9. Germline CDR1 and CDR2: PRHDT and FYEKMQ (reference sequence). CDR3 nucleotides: TGTGCCAGCAGCGAATCTAGCGGGTCCCGCTACGAGCAGTACTTC. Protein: CASSESSGSRYEQYF.

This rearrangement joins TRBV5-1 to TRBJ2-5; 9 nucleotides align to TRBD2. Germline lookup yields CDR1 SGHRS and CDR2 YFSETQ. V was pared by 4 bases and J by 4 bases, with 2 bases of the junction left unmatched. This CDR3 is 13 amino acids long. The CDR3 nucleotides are TGCGCCAGCAGCGAGGGACTAGCAGAGACCCAGTACTTC. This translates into CASSEGLAETQYF.

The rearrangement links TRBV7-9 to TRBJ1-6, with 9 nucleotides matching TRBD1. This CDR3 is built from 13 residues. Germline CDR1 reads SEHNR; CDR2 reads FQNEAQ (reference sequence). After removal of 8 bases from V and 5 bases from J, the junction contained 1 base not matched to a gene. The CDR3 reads CASRDRDNSPLHF. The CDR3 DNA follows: TGTGCCAGCCGGGACAGGGATAATTCACCCCTCCACTTT.

The CDR3 spells CATGQAPYEQYF. DNA for the CDR3: TGTGCCACGGGACAGGCCCCCTACGAGCAGTACTTC. The chain combines TRBV19 with TRBJ2-7, with 8 bases matching TRBD1. V lost 10 bases, J lost 2 bases, and 4 bases stayed unmatched. This CDR3 is 12 amino acids long. Germline V gene data show CDR1 as LNHDA and CDR2 as SQIVND (reference sequence).

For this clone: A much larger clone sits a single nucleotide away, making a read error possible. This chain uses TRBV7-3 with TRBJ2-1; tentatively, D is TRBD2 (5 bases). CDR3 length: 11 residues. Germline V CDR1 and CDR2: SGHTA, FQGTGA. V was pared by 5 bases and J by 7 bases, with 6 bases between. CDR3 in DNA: TGTGCCAGCAGCCCGGGGAATGAGCAGTTCTTC. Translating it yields CASSPGNEQFF. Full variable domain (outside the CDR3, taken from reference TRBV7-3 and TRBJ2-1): GAGVSQTPSNKVTEKGKYVELRCDPISGHTALYWYRQSLGQGPEFLIYFQGTGAADDSGLPNDRFFAVRPEGSVSTLKIQRTERGDSAVYLCASSPGNEQFFGPGTRLTVL.

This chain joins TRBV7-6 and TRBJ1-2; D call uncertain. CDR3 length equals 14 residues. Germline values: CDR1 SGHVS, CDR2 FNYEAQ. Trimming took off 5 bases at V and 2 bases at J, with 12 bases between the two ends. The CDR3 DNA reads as TGTGCCAGCAGCCCTCGACCGGGAAACTATGGCTACACCTTC. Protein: CASSPRPGNYGYTF.

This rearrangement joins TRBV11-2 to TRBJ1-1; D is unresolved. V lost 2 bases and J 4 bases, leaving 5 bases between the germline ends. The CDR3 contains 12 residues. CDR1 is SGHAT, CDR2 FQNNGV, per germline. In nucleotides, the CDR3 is TGTGCCAGCAGCTTAAAACTCACTGAAGCTTTCTTT. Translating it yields CASSLKLTEAFF.

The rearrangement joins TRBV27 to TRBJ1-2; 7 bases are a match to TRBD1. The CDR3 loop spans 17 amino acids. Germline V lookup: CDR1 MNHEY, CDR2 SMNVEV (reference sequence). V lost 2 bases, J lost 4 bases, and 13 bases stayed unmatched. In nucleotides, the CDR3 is TGTGCCAGCAGTTTACATGGAGGACAGGAGAAACTCTATGGCTACACCTTC. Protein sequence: CASSLHGGQEKLYGYTF.

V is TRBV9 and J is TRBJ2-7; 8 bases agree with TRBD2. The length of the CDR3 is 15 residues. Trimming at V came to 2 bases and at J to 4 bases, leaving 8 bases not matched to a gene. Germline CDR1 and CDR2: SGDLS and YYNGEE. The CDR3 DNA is TGTGCCAGCAGCGTTGTAGCGGGACTCGGTTACGAGCAGTACTTC. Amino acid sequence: CASSVVAGLGYEQYF.

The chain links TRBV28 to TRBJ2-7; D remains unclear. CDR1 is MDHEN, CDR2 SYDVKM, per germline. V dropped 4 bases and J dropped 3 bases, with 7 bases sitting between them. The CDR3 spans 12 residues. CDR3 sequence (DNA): TGTGCCAGCAGTTCCCTACTCTACGAGCAGTACTTC. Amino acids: CASSSLLYEQYF.

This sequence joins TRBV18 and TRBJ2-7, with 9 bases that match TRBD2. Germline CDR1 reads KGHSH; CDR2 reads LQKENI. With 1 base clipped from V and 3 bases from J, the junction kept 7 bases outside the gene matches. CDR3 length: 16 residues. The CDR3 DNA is TGTGCCAGCTCACCACGGTTGGGACTAGCCGACTACGAGCAGTACTTC. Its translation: CASSPRLGLADYEQYF.

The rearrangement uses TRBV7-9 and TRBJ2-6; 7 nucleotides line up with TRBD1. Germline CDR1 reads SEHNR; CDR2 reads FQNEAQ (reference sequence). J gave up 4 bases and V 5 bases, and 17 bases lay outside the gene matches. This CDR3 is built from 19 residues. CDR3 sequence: CASSRALPRQGEGANVLTF. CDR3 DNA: TGTGCCAGCAGCCGCGCCCTTCCCCGACAGGGTGAGGGGGCCAACGTCCTGACTTTC.

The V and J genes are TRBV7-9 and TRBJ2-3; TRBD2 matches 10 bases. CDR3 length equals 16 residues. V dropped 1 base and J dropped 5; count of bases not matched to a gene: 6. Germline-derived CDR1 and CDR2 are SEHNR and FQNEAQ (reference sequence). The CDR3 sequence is CASSLVLAGAGDTQYF. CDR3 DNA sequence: TGTGCCAGCAGCTTAGTTCTAGCGGGAGCCGGAGATACGCAGTATTTT.

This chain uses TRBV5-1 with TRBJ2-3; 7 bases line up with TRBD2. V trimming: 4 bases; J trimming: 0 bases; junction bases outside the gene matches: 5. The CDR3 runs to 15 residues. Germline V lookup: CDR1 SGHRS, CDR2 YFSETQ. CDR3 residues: CASSPLAVSTDTQYF. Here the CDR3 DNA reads TGCGCCAGCAGCCCCCTAGCGGTCAGCACAGATACGCAGTATTTT.

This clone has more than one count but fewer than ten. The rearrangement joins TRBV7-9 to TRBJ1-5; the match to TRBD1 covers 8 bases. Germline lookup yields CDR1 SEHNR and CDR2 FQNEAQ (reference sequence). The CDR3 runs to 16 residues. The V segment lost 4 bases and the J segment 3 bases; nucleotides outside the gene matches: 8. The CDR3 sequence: CASSSDRGNINQPQHF. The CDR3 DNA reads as TGTGCCAGCAGCTCAGACAGGGGCAATATCAATCAGCCCCAGCATTTT.

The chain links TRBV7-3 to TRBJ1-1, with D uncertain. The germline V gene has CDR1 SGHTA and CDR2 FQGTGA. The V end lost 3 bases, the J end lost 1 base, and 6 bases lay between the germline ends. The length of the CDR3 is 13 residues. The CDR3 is CASSLWRNTEAFF. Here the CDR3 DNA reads TGTGCCAGCAGCTTGTGGAGGAACACTGAAGCTTTCTTT. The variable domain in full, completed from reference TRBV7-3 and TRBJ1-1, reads GAGVSQTPSNKVTEKGKYVELRCDPISGHTALYWYRQSLGQGPEFLIYFQGTGAADDSGLPNDRFFAVRPEGSVSTLKIQRTERGDSAVYLCASSLWRNTEAFFGQGTRLTVV.

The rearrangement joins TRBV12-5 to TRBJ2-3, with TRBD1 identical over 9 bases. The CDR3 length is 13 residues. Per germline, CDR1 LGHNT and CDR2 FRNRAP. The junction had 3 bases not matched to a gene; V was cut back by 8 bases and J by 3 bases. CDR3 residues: CASSTGGTDTQYF. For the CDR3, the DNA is TGTGCTAGTTCGACAGGGGGAACAGATACGCAGTATTTT.